A selection of T cell receptor beta chains follows, all from one sample in a study of response to subunit inactivated influenza vaccine. TCRdb recomputed calls from the RT-PCR reads with MiXCR, one row per CDR3 protein. The sample gives more than 550,000 distinct CDR3 sequences, over 9% of which show up once; 9.5% to 12% is in the top ten. This same sample was also part of a study on T cells expressing NK-cell markers.

This specimen was PBMCs from blood, taken on the day of vaccination. Receptors originate from a man aged 45-60 years who received an inactivated influenza vaccine. CDR3s include the opening cysteine and the closing phenylalanine or tryptophan. Each record gives: J gene, D gene, V gene, clone size, CDR3 DNA, CDR3 protein. D genes are given only for firm matches. Clone sizes are given selectively: once, few, many, or a class where the clone is expanded.

J gene: TRBJ2-5; D gene: .; V gene: TRBV12-3/TRBV12-4; clone size: few; CDR3 DNA: TGTGCCAGCAGGGCCAGGGGGGAAGAGACCCAGTACTTC; CDR3 protein: CASRARGEETQYF
J gene: TRBJ2-7; D gene: TRBD1; V gene: TRBV6-2/TRBV6-3; clone size: few; CDR3 DNA: TGTGCCAGCAGTTTAAGTGGAGGGACAGGCAGCTACGAGCAGTACTTC; CDR3 protein: CASSLSGGTGSYEQYF
J gene: TRBJ2-7; D gene: TRBD2; V gene: TRBV5-1; clone size: .; CDR3 DNA: TGCGCCAGCAGCTCCTTCGCTAGCGGGAGTACAGTAAACGAGCAGTACTTC; CDR3 protein: CASSSFASGSTVNEQYF
J gene: TRBJ1-4; D gene: .; V gene: TRBV4-3; clone size: .; CDR3 DNA: TGCGCCAGCAGCCAAGGGTTGTTCCCTGAAAAACTGTTTTTT; CDR3 protein: CASSQGLFPEKLFF
J gene: TRBJ2-2; D gene: TRBD1; V gene: TRBV25-1; clone size: many; CDR3 DNA: TGTGCCAGCAGTGATTGGGACAGGAGGAACACCGGGGAGCTGTTTTTT; CDR3 protein: CASSDWDRRNTGELFF
J gene: TRBJ2-1; D gene: .; V gene: TRBV6-2/TRBV6-3; clone size: .; CDR3 DNA: TGTGCCAGCAGTCTACTAGCCCCACAGAGGAATGAGCAGTTCTTC; CDR3 protein: CASSLLAPQRNEQFF
J gene: TRBJ2-5; D gene: .; V gene: TRBV7-2; clone size: few; CDR3 DNA: TGTGCCAGCAGCTGGGGAACAGGGGGGGAAGAGACCCAGTACTTC; CDR3 protein: CASSWGTGGEETQYF
J gene: TRBJ2-3; D gene: TRBD1; V gene: TRBV9; clone size: .; CDR3 DNA: TGTGCCAGCAGCGTGGGGACAGGGGTTGTGGCAGATACGCAGTATTTT; CDR3 protein: CASSVGTGVVADTQYF
J gene: TRBJ1-4; D gene: .; V gene: TRBV12-3/TRBV12-4; clone size: many; CDR3 DNA: TGTGCCAGCAGTTTTGGAGGGCGTGAAAAACTGTTTTTT; CDR3 protein: CASSFGGREKLFF
J gene: TRBJ1-2; D gene: .; V gene: TRBV14; clone size: .; CDR3 DNA: TGTGCCAGCAGCCAAGATCGGGGGACTGGCTACACCTTC; CDR3 protein: CASSQDRGTGYTF
J gene: TRBJ2-2; D gene: TRBD2; V gene: TRBV4-3; clone size: few; CDR3 DNA: TGCGCCAGCAGCCAAGATCCGGGACTAGCTCCCGGGGAGCTGTTTTTT; CDR3 protein: CASSQDPGLAPGELFF
J gene: TRBJ2-3; D gene: TRBD1; V gene: TRBV10-3; clone size: .; CDR3 DNA: TGTGCCATCCGAGACAGGGGGCTGGTCACAGATACGCAGTATTTT; CDR3 protein: CAIRDRGLVTDTQYF
J gene: TRBJ2-3; D gene: .; V gene: TRBV7-2; clone size: many; CDR3 DNA: TGTGCCAGCAGCTTAACGGGAGTGGCCCCAGATACGCAGTATTTT; CDR3 protein: CASSLTGVAPDTQYF
J gene: TRBJ2-5; D gene: .; V gene: TRBV11-2; clone size: few; CDR3 DNA: TGTGCCAGCAGCTTAGATCTAGTAGGGGGAGAGACCCAGTACTTC; CDR3 protein: CASSLDLVGGETQYF
J gene: TRBJ2-5; D gene: TRBD2; V gene: TRBV7-9; clone size: .; CDR3 DNA: TGTGCCAGCAGTCCTCCCGAGCGGGAGGGAGAGACCCAGTACTTC; CDR3 protein: CASSPPEREGETQYF
J gene: TRBJ1-6; D gene: .; V gene: TRBV5-1; clone size: few; CDR3 DNA: TGCGCCAGCAGCTTGGACAGGGTTTATAATTCACCCCTCCACTTT; CDR3 protein: CASSLDRVYNSPLHF
J gene: TRBJ2-5; D gene: TRBD2; V gene: TRBV11-3; clone size: few; CDR3 DNA: TGTGCCAGCAGCCTGACGGGGGGTGCAGAGACCCAGTACTTC; CDR3 protein: CASSLTGGAETQYF
J gene: TRBJ2-2; D gene: .; V gene: TRBV6-5; clone size: many; CDR3 DNA: TGTGCCAGCAGTTATTTTTCCTACGGCGCCGGGGAGCTGTTTTTT; CDR3 protein: CASSYFSYGAGELFF
J gene: TRBJ1-6; D gene: TRBD1; V gene: TRBV5-1; clone size: .; CDR3 DNA: TGCGCCAGCAGCTTGGTGGGACAGACCAGCTCCTATAATTCACCCCTCCACTTT; CDR3 protein: CASSLVGQTSSYNSPLHF
J gene: TRBJ2-1; D gene: TRBD1; V gene: TRBV2; clone size: many; CDR3 DNA: TGTGCCAGCAGTGACTGGGACAGAAGAAATGAGCAGTTCTTC; CDR3 protein: CASSDWDRRNEQFF
J gene: TRBJ2-1; D gene: TRBD2; V gene: TRBV10-1; clone size: .; CDR3 DNA: TGCGCCAGCAGTGAGTCGACTAGCGGGGGCTACAATGAGCAGTTCTTC; CDR3 protein: CASSESTSGGYNEQFF
J gene: TRBJ2-3; D gene: .; V gene: TRBV9; clone size: .; CDR3 DNA: TGTGCCAGCAGCGTAGCCGGTACTAGCACAGATACGCAGTATTTT; CDR3 protein: CASSVAGTSTDTQYF
J gene: TRBJ2-1; D gene: .; V gene: TRBV7-9; clone size: many; CDR3 DNA: TGTGCCAGCAGCTTAGGGGCTAGCCGGAACCCCCAGTTCTTC; CDR3 protein: CASSLGASRNPQFF
J gene: TRBJ2-1; D gene: TRBD1; V gene: TRBV4-1; clone size: few; CDR3 DNA: TGCGCCAGCAGCCAAGATCTTGGAGCCGGGACAGGGTCCAATGAGCAGTTCTTC; CDR3 protein: CASSQDLGAGTGSNEQFF
J gene: TRBJ2-2; D gene: .; V gene: TRBV5-1; clone size: .; CDR3 DNA: TGCGCCAGCAGCCAGTCCCGTCCAGCGAACACCGGGGAGCTGTTTTTT; CDR3 protein: CASSQSRPANTGELFF
J gene: TRBJ2-7; D gene: TRBD1; V gene: TRBV28; clone size: .; CDR3 DNA: TGTGCCAGCAGGGGGGACAGGGCTTTACTCTTTACCTACGAGCAGTACTTC; CDR3 protein: CASRGDRALLFTYEQYF
J gene: TRBJ2-1; D gene: .; V gene: TRBV29-1; clone size: .; CDR3 DNA: TGCAGCGTTCGGGGCACAGGGCTTAAGAATGAGCAGTTCTTC; CDR3 protein: CSVRGTGLKNEQFF
J gene: TRBJ2-1; D gene: .; V gene: TRBV6-6; clone size: .; CDR3 DNA: TGTGCCAGCAGTTACGATCTACATGGACGGGGGTTCTTC; CDR3 protein: CASSYDLHGRGFF
J gene: TRBJ2-3; D gene: TRBD1; V gene: TRBV9; clone size: few; CDR3 DNA: TGTGCCAGCACCGCGACAGGGGAACGCGGAGATACGCAGTATTTT; CDR3 protein: CASTATGERGDTQYF
J gene: TRBJ2-7; D gene: TRBD2; V gene: TRBV10-3; clone size: .; CDR3 DNA: TGTGCCAGTGAGCGGGGGGGCAGCGAGCAGTACTTC; CDR3 protein: CASERGGSEQYF
J gene: TRBJ2-1; D gene: TRBD2; V gene: TRBV29-1; clone size: few; CDR3 DNA: TGCAGCGTTGCGATGAGCGGGGGGGCCAACAATGAGCAGTTCTTC; CDR3 protein: CSVAMSGGANNEQFF
J gene: TRBJ2-2; D gene: .; V gene: TRBV7-2; clone size: .; CDR3 DNA: TGTGCCAGCAGCTTGGCGTGGGGTGGGGAGCTGTTTTTT; CDR3 protein: CASSLAWGGELFF
J gene: TRBJ2-7; D gene: .; V gene: TRBV4-3; clone size: few; CDR3 DNA: TGCGCCAGCAGCCAAGATTATTGGACAGCCGGCTACGAGCAGTACTTC; CDR3 protein: CASSQDYWTAGYEQYF
J gene: TRBJ2-7; D gene: TRBD2; V gene: TRBV28; clone size: few; CDR3 DNA: TGTGCCAGCAGACGACTAGCGGGAGAAATTTTTAAACAATTTTCCTACGAGCAGTACTTC; CDR3 protein: CASRRLAGEIFKQFSYEQYF
J gene: TRBJ2-5; D gene: .; V gene: TRBV5-1; clone size: few; CDR3 DNA: TGCGCCAGCAGCTTGGCCCGGGTTTTGGGGCGCGACAAAGAGACCCAGTACTTC; CDR3 protein: CASSLARVLGRDKETQYF
J gene: TRBJ2-2; D gene: TRBD2; V gene: TRBV9; clone size: few; CDR3 DNA: TGTGCCAGCAGCCCGCGACAGGCGGGAGGACGCGGGGAGCTGTTTTTT; CDR3 protein: CASSPRQAGGRGELFF
J gene: TRBJ1-1; D gene: .; V gene: TRBV7-8; clone size: many; CDR3 DNA: TGTGCCAGCAGCCCTCCACTGGGGACGAAGAGGATAGGCACTGAAGCTTTCTTT; CDR3 protein: CASSPPLGTKRIGTEAFF
J gene: TRBJ2-1; D gene: .; V gene: TRBV29-1; clone size: many; CDR3 DNA: TGCAGCGGAGTACGCTACAATGAGCAGTTCTTC; CDR3 protein: CSGVRYNEQFF
J gene: TRBJ1-1; D gene: TRBD1; V gene: TRBV6-1; clone size: .; CDR3 DNA: TGTGCCAGCAGCCTCGACAGGGGAAGGGCCACTGAAGCTTTCTTT; CDR3 protein: CASSLDRGRATEAFF
J gene: TRBJ2-1; D gene: .; V gene: TRBV19; clone size: .; CDR3 DNA: TGTGCCAGTAGTATACGAGAGGGTGGAGGGGTGAAGATGAGTCAGAATGAGCAGTTCTTC; CDR3 protein: CASSIREGGGVKMSQNEQFF
J gene: TRBJ1-1; D gene: .; V gene: TRBV7-9; clone size: few; CDR3 DNA: TGTGCCAGCAGCCCCCGACCGGGGAACACTGAAGCTTTCTTT; CDR3 protein: CASSPRPGNTEAFF
J gene: TRBJ2-7; D gene: .; V gene: TRBV28; clone size: .; CDR3 DNA: TGTGCCAGCGGCCCCGGGTCCACTTCCTACGAGCAGTACTTC; CDR3 protein: CASGPGSTSYEQYF
J gene: TRBJ2-5; D gene: .; V gene: TRBV11-2; clone size: .; CDR3 DNA: TGTGCCAGCAGCTTGTTCGGGATCCCAGGGGTGTTGAAGACCCAGTACTTC; CDR3 protein: CASSLFGIPGVLKTQYF
J gene: TRBJ2-1; D gene: TRBD1; V gene: TRBV19; clone size: .; CDR3 DNA: TGTGCCACCCTAGGGACAGGGGGGTCCAATGAGCAGTTCTTC; CDR3 protein: CATLGTGGSNEQFF
J gene: TRBJ1-1; D gene: .; V gene: TRBV3-1; clone size: many; CDR3 DNA: TGTGCCAGCAGGGCAGGGGATCCCACTGAAGCTTTCTTT; CDR3 protein: CASRAGDPTEAFF
J gene: TRBJ1-6; D gene: TRBD1; V gene: TRBV28; clone size: .; CDR3 DNA: TGTGCCAGCAGTTTATATCGTCAGGGGGCTTTGCGTTCACCCCTCCACTTT; CDR3 protein: CASSLYRQGALRSPLHF
J gene: TRBJ2-3; D gene: .; V gene: TRBV28; clone size: .; CDR3 DNA: TGTGCCAGCAGTACCAACAGGGTGATGGGCACAGATACGCAGTATTTT; CDR3 protein: CASSTNRVMGTDTQYF
J gene: TRBJ2-1; D gene: .; V gene: TRBV30; clone size: few; CDR3 DNA: TGTGCCTGGAGTGGTTGGTTTCGTGGGCAGTTCTTC; CDR3 protein: CAWSGWFRGQFF
J gene: TRBJ2-7; D gene: .; V gene: TRBV12-3/TRBV12-4; clone size: .; CDR3 DNA: TGTGCCAGCAGTTCGCACAGGGACGAGCAGTACTTC; CDR3 protein: CASSSHRDEQYF
J gene: TRBJ1-1; D gene: .; V gene: TRBV10-2; clone size: few; CDR3 DNA: TGCGCCAGTCTTCGTAGCCCGGACACTGAAGCTTTCTTT; CDR3 protein: CASLRSPDTEAFF
J gene: TRBJ2-7; D gene: .; V gene: TRBV7-9; clone size: many; CDR3 DNA: TGTGCCAGCAGCTTGTACAGTTCCTACGAGCAGTACTTC; CDR3 protein: CASSLYSSYEQYF
J gene: TRBJ2-1; D gene: .; V gene: TRBV12-3/TRBV12-4; clone size: .; CDR3 DNA: TGTGCCAGCAGTTTCGGCGCGGGGGCCCCCCACAATGAGCAGTTCTTC; CDR3 protein: CASSFGAGAPHNEQFF
J gene: TRBJ2-7; D gene: .; V gene: TRBV7-6; clone size: .; CDR3 DNA: TGTGCCAGCAGCTTAGAGGCCAGAACCTACGAGCAGTACTTC; CDR3 protein: CASSLEARTYEQYF